Described below is a single TCR beta chain sequence and its context. Its antigen is undetermined. These data are taken from a study of cytomegalovirus exposure and HLA in healthy donors. The germline V and J ends were trimmed by 8 bases and 2 bases, with 18 bases remaining between them. Germline lookup yields CDR1 MDHEN and CDR2 SYDVKM. The CDR3 contains 15 residues. General observations from the study: Reportedly, diagnosis of cytomegalovirus status by the classifier showed high specificity and sensitivity. The productive fraction for most TCR beta V segments was about 87% or about 30% in an earlier analysis.

Researchers ran the PCR with 60 Vbeta and 13 Jbeta primers. Produced via immunoSEQ multiplex PCR; TCRdb's table is partial and in-frame only. Of about 84,000 clones listed, 55% to 65% are singletons. The chain combines TRBV28 with TRBJ2-5, with a weak D call TRBD1 (6 bases). The TCR sequence derives from a middle-aged woman in good health and CMV-seropositive. The specimen sequenced was PBMCs. The CDR3 loop reads CASWGPQGIQETQYF. Written as DNA, the CDR3 is TGTGCCAGCTGGGGTCCGCAGGGGATTCAAGAGACCCAGTACTTC.